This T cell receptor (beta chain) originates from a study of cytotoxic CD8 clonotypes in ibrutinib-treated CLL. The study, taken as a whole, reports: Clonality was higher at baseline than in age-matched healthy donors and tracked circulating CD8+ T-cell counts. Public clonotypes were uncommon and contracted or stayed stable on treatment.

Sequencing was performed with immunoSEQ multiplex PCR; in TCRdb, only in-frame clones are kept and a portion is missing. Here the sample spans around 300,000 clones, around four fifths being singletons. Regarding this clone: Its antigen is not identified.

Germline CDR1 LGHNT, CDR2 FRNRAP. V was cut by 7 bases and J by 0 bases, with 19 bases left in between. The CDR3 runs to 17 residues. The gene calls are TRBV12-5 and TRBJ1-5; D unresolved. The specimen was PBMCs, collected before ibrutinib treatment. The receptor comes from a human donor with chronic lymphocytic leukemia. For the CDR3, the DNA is TGTGCTAGTGTTCTGGGGATGGAGTTGGGTAGCAATCAGCCCCAGCATTTT. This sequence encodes CASVLGMELGSNQPQHF.